Listed here is a single T cell receptor beta chain. This entry is derived from a study of cytomegalovirus exposure and HLA in healthy donors. Study context: The study's early data release held 75 million to 95 million unique TCRs from HLA-typed donors. In terms of ancestry, the Caucasian-associated cluster contained roughly 81% of the roughly 400 genotyped donors.

V was pared by 0 bases and J by 2 bases, with 13 bases between. The CDR3 covers 16 residues. The V gene's germline CDR1 is LNHNV and CDR2 YYDKDF (reference sequence). Donors were nominally healthy when sampled, though unrecorded immune exposures were likely. PCR involved 60 Vbeta and 13 Jbeta primers. Method: immunoSEQ multiplex PCR; TCRdb's copy keeps in-frame clones and lacks some. The profile covers 170,000 or so clones, with 75% to 85% appearing a single time and 13% taken by the ten largest. Sequenced sample: PBMCs. The receptor comes from a woman aged 50 to 60 in good health and CMV-seropositive. The gene calls are TRBV15 and TRBJ1-2; unclear D gene. In DNA form, the CDR3 reads TGTGCCACCAGCAGAGATCATAATCCAGGAAACTATGGCTACACCTTC. Translating it yields CATSRDHNPGNYGYTF.